This TCR beta chain is from a study of cytomegalovirus exposure and HLA in healthy donors. As for the study in general: Among about 200 million T cells, an earlier analysis found 117 million unique TCR beta sequences. Study-wide findings and caveats: Immune exposure information available was restricted to CMV serostatus.

The PCR employed 60 Vbeta primers together with 13 Jbeta primers. The method was immunoSEQ multiplex PCR; TCRdb's version includes in-frame clones alone and lacks a portion of them. The table shows 120,000 or so clones, with 73% occurring only once. Comment on this clone: Its cognate antigen is unknown.

The specimen was PBMCs. The sequence derives from a woman aged 40 to 50 in good health and CMV-seronegative.

The CDR3 sequence is CASSYSGDRGGYGYTF. The CDR3 DNA is TGTGCCAGCAGTTACTCGGGGGACAGGGGGGGCTATGGCTACACCTTC. The V and J genes are TRBV6-6 and TRBJ1-2; 11 bases align to TRBD1. Losses at the gene ends were 0 bases for V and 4 bases for J; bases not matched to a gene: 4. Germline-derived CDR1 and CDR2 are MNHNY and SVGAGI (reference sequence). The CDR3 has 16 amino acids.